These 5 T cell receptor beta chains share one sample of origin, sequenced in a study of glioma-infiltrating T cells after dendritic cell vaccination. Here immunoSEQ multiplex PCR was the method, and the copy in TCRdb shows in-frame clones only, minus some. The profile covers under 70,000 clones, with around 83% appearing a single time and 9.2% taken by the ten largest. The specimen was blood, collected before dendritic cell vaccination. The source is a human donor with glioblastoma.

This rearrangement joins TRBV7-6 to TRBJ1-4, with a possible D match to TRBD1 (6 bases). Germline V lookup: CDR1 SGHVS, CDR2 FNYEAQ. The CDR3 loop spans 16 amino acids. Deletions cut 5 bases from V and 0 bases from J, with 13 bases between. Here the CDR3 reads CASSPGQFATNEKLFF. The CDR3 coding sequence is TGTGCCAGCAGCCCCGGACAGTTTGCAACTAATGAAAAACTGTTTTTT.

The rearrangement links TRBV18 to TRBJ1-1; 7 positions agree with TRBD1. V shed 6 bases, J shed 0 bases, and the junction held 13 bases outside the gene matches. The CDR3 sequence is 17 residues long. Per germline, CDR1 KGHSH and CDR2 LQKENI. The CDR3: CASSFRGTVLMNTEAFF. CDR3 DNA sequence: TGTGCCAGCTCCTTTCGGGGGACAGTACTCATGAACACTGAAGCTTTCTTT.

This chain uses TRBV4-1 with TRBJ2-7, with a tentative D call TRBD1 (6 bases). CDR1 and CDR2 from the germline V gene are MGHRA and YSYEKL. The CDR3 covers 15 residues. V lost 4 bases, J lost 2 bases, and 15 bases lay in between. CDR3: CASSLTRDTTYEQYF. CDR3 bases: TGCGCCAGCAGCCTAACCCGGGACACCACCTACGAGCAGTACTTC.

The chain links TRBV6-6 to TRBJ1-1; tentative D call: TRBD1 (5 bases). Germline V gene lookup returns CDR1 MNHNY and CDR2 SVGAGI (reference sequence). This CDR3 has 16 amino acids. Between the trimmed V and J ends, which lost 5 bases and 6 bases, there was a span of 22 bases. CDR3 DNA sequence: TGTGCCAGCAGTCCCGGAGGGGCCGTTGCTCCCGCTGAAGCTTTCTTT. Protein: CASSPGGAVAPAEAFF.

This clone was recorded a few times. V and J are TRBV10-3 and TRBJ2-3; D is undetermined. The CDR3 consists of 15 residues. V lost 2 bases, J lost 7 bases, and 16 bases lay in between. The germline V gene has CDR1 ENHRY and CDR2 SYGVKD. CDR3 coding DNA: TGTGCCATCAGTGAGCCCAGACAACTTCGATATACGCAGTATTTT. Its protein product is CAISEPRQLRYTQYF.